Below, 9 T cell receptor beta chains from the same sample are listed, as sequenced in a study of T cells in narcolepsy. The data were produced by immunoSEQ multiplex PCR, yet TCRdb's version contains in-frame clones alone and is incomplete. In the table there are about 27,000 clones, about 89% of which are singletons. The specimen was CD45RA- memory CD4+ T cells from PBMCs. These TCRs come from a human donor with narcolepsy.

The chain joins TRBV6-5 to TRBJ2-1, with D possibly being TRBD1 (5 bases). The CDR3 is 15 amino acids. Germline V gives CDR1 MNHEY, CDR2 SVGAGI. The V gene lost 4 bases and the J gene lost 4 bases, with 14 bases spanning the gap. The CDR3 protein is CASSLGDPEYNEQFF. CDR3 DNA sequence: TGTGCCAGCAGTTTAGGGGATCCAGAGTACAATGAGCAGTTCTTC.

V usage is TRBV2 and J usage is TRBJ2-7; D remains unclear. Germline V gene sequence: CDR1 SNHLY, CDR2 FYNNEI. With 2 bases removed from V and 3 bases from J, the gap between germline ends came to 5 bases. The CDR3 contains 12 residues. CDR3 nucleotides: TGTGCCAGCAGTGAATTGGACTACGAGCAGTACGTC. Translation: CASSELDYEQYV.

The chain combines TRBV6-1 with TRBJ2-3; 8 bases are shared with TRBD2. The CDR3 loop spans 13 amino acids. Germline assignment: CDR1 MNHNS and CDR2 SASEGT. Trimming cost V 6 bases and J 6 bases; bases outside gene matches: 5. The CDR3 loop reads CASRVAGPDTQYF. The CDR3 region has the DNA TGTGCCAGCAGGGTAGCGGGGCCGGATACGCAGTATTTT.

The V gene is TRBV7-9, the J gene TRBJ1-1; no clear D. V was clipped by 3 bases and J by 6 bases, with 14 bases between them. The CDR3 consists of 14 residues. Per germline, CDR1 SEHNR and CDR2 FQNEAQ (reference sequence). The CDR3 sequence: CASSFHAPGAEAFF. CDR3 in DNA: TGTGCCAGCAGCTTCCATGCCCCGGGCGCTGAAGCTTTCTTT. The full variable domain, completed using reference TRBV7-9 and TRBJ1-1, is DTGVSQNPRHKITKRGQNVTFRCDPISEHNRLYWYRQTLGQGPEFLTYFQNEAQLEKSRLLSDRFSAERPKGSFSTLEIQRTEQGDSAMYLCASSFHAPGAEAFFGQGTRLTVV.

Written as DNA, the CDR3 is TGTGCCAGTAGTACCACAGGGATGACCTACAATGAGCAGTTCTTC. It codes for CASSTTGMTYNEQFF. The chain employs TRBV19 and TRBJ2-1, with D maybe TRBD1 (6 bases). The V end lost 4 bases, the J end lost 2 bases, and 12 bases lay between the germline ends. Germline-derived CDR1 and CDR2 are LNHDA and SQIVND (reference sequence). There are 15 residues in the CDR3.

This clone has a single count. The rearrangement links TRBV6-5 to TRBJ2-5, with D possibly TRBD1 on 5 matching bases. The CDR3 has 14 amino acids. Looked up from germline, CDR1 is MNHEY and CDR2 is SVGAGI. V was shortened by 1 base and J by 3 bases, with 9 bases between the two germline ends. The CDR3 region is CASSYLGPKETQYF. The CDR3 DNA is TGTGCCAGCAGTTACTTGGGGCCCAAAGAGACCCAGTACTTC.

The chain carries TRBV5-1 and TRBJ1-4; 7 bases fit TRBD1. CDR1 is SGHRS, CDR2 YFSETQ, per germline. The CDR3 has 17 amino acids. V dropped 4 bases and J dropped 3; count of bases not matched to a gene: 12. CDR3 DNA: TGCGCCAGCAGCCTCTTTGGGGGAGGACAGGCTAATGAAAAACTGTTTTTT. It specifies CASSLFGGGQANEKLFF.

This clone showed up just a few times. The chain employs TRBV5-1 and TRBJ1-1; D is ambiguous. Germline CDR1 reads SGHRS; CDR2 reads YFSETQ. The CDR3 extends over 15 amino acids. With 1 base removed from V and 3 bases from J, the gap between germline ends came to 13 bases. The CDR3 loop is CASSLSPASDTEAFF. Here the CDR3 DNA reads TGCGCCAGCAGCTTGAGTCCGGCCTCGGACACTGAAGCTTTCTTT.

This clone was counted a few times. The chain is built from TRBV7-9 and TRBJ2-5; perhaps D is TRBD1 or TRBD2 (5 bases each). Germline lookup yields CDR1 SEHNR and CDR2 FQNEAQ (reference sequence). The V end was cut by 5 bases, the J end by 1 base, with 17 bases between. There are 16 residues in the CDR3. CDR3 nucleotide sequence: TGTGCCAGCAGCCCTGGGGGTCTCCTAGTCCAAGAGACCCAGTACTTC. This codes for CASSPGGLLVQETQYF.